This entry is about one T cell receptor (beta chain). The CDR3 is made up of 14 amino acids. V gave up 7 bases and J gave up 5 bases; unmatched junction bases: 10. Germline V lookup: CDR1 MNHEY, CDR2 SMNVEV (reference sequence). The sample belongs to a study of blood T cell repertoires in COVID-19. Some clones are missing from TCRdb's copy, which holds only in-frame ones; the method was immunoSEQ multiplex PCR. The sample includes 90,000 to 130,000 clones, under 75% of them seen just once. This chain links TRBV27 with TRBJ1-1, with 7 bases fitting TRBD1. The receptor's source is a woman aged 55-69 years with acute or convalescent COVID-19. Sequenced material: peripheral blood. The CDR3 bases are TGTGCCAGCAACCTCAACAGGGGCGAAACTGAAGCTTTCTTT. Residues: CASNLNRGETEAFF.